A selection of T cell receptor beta chains follows, all from one sample in a study of blood T cells in healthy people across ages. TCRdb independently ran MiXCR on the 5' RACE reads; one entry per CDR3 protein. The sample has some 1,000,000 distinct CDR3 sequences, approximately 26% seen once; the top ten hold 0.65% to 0.95%. These same data were also listed under a study on T cells of mothers and their children.

Sequenced sample: blood. These receptor sequences come from a girl aged 2 to 10 in good health. The CDR3 runs from the conserved cysteine through the conserved F or W. The D gene is left open where the match is weak. The size field is filled for only some rows; it gives once, few, many or a size class.

clone_size	d_call	j_call	v_call	cdr3_aa	cdr3_nt
.	.	TRBJ1-2	TRBV20-1	CSAPDGGETKNYGYTF	TGCAGTGCTCCCGACGGAGGAGAAACAAAGAACTATGGCTACACCTTC
.	.	TRBJ2-3	TRBV5-1	CASSLPGGADTQYF	TGCGCCAGCAGCTTGCCTGGGGGCGCAGATACGCAGTATTTT
few	TRBD2	TRBJ2-7	TRBV28	CASKGGFFDEQYF	TGTGCCAGCAAGGGAGGGTTTTTCGACGAGCAGTACTTC
few	.	TRBJ2-4	TRBV7-2	CASSFSRDIQYF	TGTGCCAGCAGCTTTAGTCGGGACATTCAGTACTTC
.	.	TRBJ2-3	TRBV7-3	CASSAGGAGTTDTQYF	TGTGCCAGCAGCGCAGGGGGAGCGGGAACCACAGATACGCAGTATTTT
few	TRBD2	TRBJ2-7	TRBV29-1	CSVGLAGGRYEQYF	TGCAGCGTTGGACTAGCGGGAGGAAGGTACGAGCAGTACTTC
few	TRBD1	TRBJ2-5	TRBV20-1	CSAYGQEETQYF	TGCAGTGCTTATGGACAGGAAGAGACCCAGTACTTC
many	TRBD1	TRBJ2-1	TRBV7-2	CASSLTGVYNEQFF	TGTGCCAGCAGCTTGACAGGGGTCTACAATGAGCAGTTCTTC
.	.	TRBJ2-1	TRBV20-1	CSARHRLYNEQFF	TGCAGTGCTAGGCACAGACTGTACAATGAGCAGTTCTTC
few	.	TRBJ2-1	TRBV4-1	CASSQKDQNEQFF	TGCGCCAGCAGCCAAAAGGACCAGAATGAGCAGTTCTTC
.	.	TRBJ2-4	TRBV5-1	CASSSVTSVLNIQYF	TGCGCCAGCAGCTCTGTGACATCGGTGCTAAACATTCAGTACTTC
.	.	TRBJ2-7	TRBV5-1	CASSKDLGPYEQYF	TGCGCCAGCAGCAAGGACCTTGGACCCTACGAGCAGTACTTC
.	TRBD2	TRBJ2-1	TRBV6-5	CASSHSPLLDGGYNEQFF	TGTGCCAGCAGTCACTCCCCTTTACTAGACGGGGGGTACAATGAGCAGTTCTTC
few	.	TRBJ2-1	TRBV5-1	CASSYVDRGEQFF	TGCGCCAGCAGCTATGTGGACCGCGGTGAGCAGTTCTTC
.	.	TRBJ2-2	TRBV7-9	CASSSKQETGELFF	TGTGCCAGCAGCTCTAAACAGGAAACCGGGGAGCTGTTTTTT
few	.	TRBJ1-5	TRBV7-9	CASSARDITQPQHF	TGTGCCAGCAGCGCTCGGGACATCACTCAGCCCCAGCATTTT
.	.	TRBJ2-7	TRBV18	CASSAGANYEQYF	TGTGCCAGCTCAGCCGGGGCGAACTACGAGCAGTACTTC